These 23 T cell receptor beta chains came from one sample sequenced in a study of Ad26.COV2.S vaccination and SARS-CoV-2 variants. The sample's treatment: around 19 received Ad26.COV2.S at low or high dose, single or two shots; roughly five received placebo; per-sample allocation not given. The samples date from day 63 after the first vaccine or placebo injection. Using immunoSEQ multiplex PCR, the repertoire was profiled, and TCRdb retains in-frame clones only, with some absent. The table records around 370,000 clones, approximately 85% of them present only once. The source was peripheral blood, collected in a trial of Ad26.COV2.S vaccine versus placebo. Receptors originate from a person between 18 and 65 years old who received the Ad26.COV2.S COVID-19 vaccine or a placebo.

The chain is built from TRBV7-6 and TRBJ2-7, with a weak D call TRBD2 (5 bases). Trimming shortened V by 1 base and J by 3 bases, and 10 bases separated the two germline ends. From germline, CDR1 is SGHVS and CDR2 FNYEAQ. The CDR3 is 14 residues long. The CDR3 DNA is TGTGCCAGCAGCTTAGTCGACGGAGGCTACGAGCAGTACTTC. Its protein product is CASSLVDGGYEQYF.

The chain has TRBV5-8 and TRBJ2-7; no reliable D call. CDR3 length: 16 residues. Germline loops: CDR1 SGHTS, CDR2 YDEGEE. V shed 0 bases and J shed 4 bases, with 17 bases lying between them. The CDR3 region has the DNA TGTGCCAGCAGCTTGGGCATAGGTTCTACCACTTACGAGCAGTACTTC. Translated, it gives CASSLGIGSTTYEQYF.

The V gene is TRBV6-4, the J gene TRBJ2-2, with D perhaps being TRBD1 or TRBD2 (5 bases each). Germline loops: CDR1 MRHNA, CDR2 SNTAGT. This CDR3 has 14 amino acids. The V and J ends lost 4 bases and 3 bases respectively, with 9 bases between them. CDR3 in amino acids: CASSAGAYTGELFF. The CDR3 DNA follows: TGTGCCAGCAGTGCCGGGGCATACACCGGGGAGCTGTTTTTT.

The chain combines TRBV7-9 with TRBJ2-3; D gene unclear. Trimming took off 1 base at V and 0 bases at J, with 11 bases between the two ends. Germline V gene data show CDR1 as SEHNR and CDR2 as FQNEAQ (reference sequence). The CDR3 is 16 residues long. DNA for the CDR3: TGTGCCAGCAGCTTAGGGCAGGTCTCTAGCACAGATACGCAGTATTTT. It is translated as CASSLGQVSSTDTQYF. Full variable domain (outside the CDR3, taken from reference TRBV7-9 and TRBJ2-3): DTGVSQNPRHKITKRGQNVTFRCDPISEHNRLYWYRQTLGQGPEFLTYFQNEAQLEKSRLLSDRFSAERPKGSFSTLEIQRTEQGDSAMYLCASSLGQVSSTDTQYFGPGTRLTVL.

The sample holds one count of this clone. The V gene is TRBV29-1, the J gene TRBJ1-2; D not certain. This CDR3 comprises 12 residues. V lost 4 bases and J lost 1, with 7 bases in between. The germline CDR1 and CDR2 sequences are SQVTM and ANQGSEA. CDR3 nucleotide sequence: TGCAGCGTTGGGGCGGGTAACTATGGCTACACCTTC. As protein: CSVGAGNYGYTF.

This clone was observed many times. The chain is built from TRBV20-1 and TRBJ1-5; D uncertain. The CDR3 is 11 residues long. Trimming left V 6 bases short and J 5 bases short, with 8 bases between. Germline V CDR1 and CDR2: DFQATT, SNEGSKA (reference sequence). The CDR3 DNA follows: TGCAGTGCCGGAGGCCATCAGCCCCAGCATTTT. Encoded protein: CSAGGHQPQHF.

This clone was seen just once. The V call is TRBV2, the J call TRBJ2-7, with unresolved D. Germline values: CDR1 SNHLY, CDR2 FYNNEI. The CDR3 is 14 residues long. Trimming removed 3 bases from V and 2 bases from J, with 11 bases in between. CDR3 in DNA: TGTGCCAGCAGTGATGGGGAAGTAACCTACGAGCAGTACTTC. This encodes CASSDGEVTYEQYF.

V usage is TRBV28 and J usage is TRBJ1-4; TRBD1 is a possible D gene (5 bases). Germline V gene data show CDR1 as MDHEN and CDR2 as SYDVKM. CDR3 length: 14 amino acids. Trimming cost V 2 bases and J 8 bases, with 12 bases left between them. The CDR3 is CASSLPSREEKLFF. The CDR3 DNA reads as TGTGCCAGCAGTTTACCCAGCAGGGAGGAAAAACTGTTTTTT.

The V and J genes are TRBV25-1 and TRBJ1-1; D is unclear. This CDR3 spans 12 amino acids. Trimming left V 4 bases short and J 7 bases short, with 10 bases between. Germline V gives CDR1 MGHDK, CDR2 SYGVNS. The CDR3 loop is CASSGVGFEAFF. The CDR3 DNA reads TGTGCCAGCAGTGGCGTCGGATTTGAAGCTTTCTTT.

This chain connects TRBV3-1 (or the pseudogene TRBV3-2) to TRBJ2-1; D remains ambiguous. V lost 0 bases, J lost 0 bases, and 6 bases lay in between. The CDR3 is 15 residues long. CDR1 and CDR2 from the germline V gene are LGHDT and YNNKEL (reference sequence). CDR3 sequence: CASSQDKFSYNEQFF. DNA for the CDR3: TGTGCCAGCAGCCAAGACAAGTTCTCCTACAATGAGCAGTTCTTC.

The gene calls are TRBV11-2 and TRBJ2-2, with D maybe TRBD2 (6 bases). Germline CDR1 SGHAT, CDR2 FQNNGV. The CDR3 totals 15 residues. V lost 4 bases and J lost 7, with 16 bases in between. The CDR3 sequence is CASSSVGGAGGELFF. The CDR3 bases are TGTGCCAGCAGCTCGGTCGGAGGGGCGGGCGGGGAGCTGTTTTTT.

CDR3 protein: CASSRGQGNTEAFF. CDR3 DNA: TGCGCCAGCAGCAGAGGACAGGGAAACACTGAAGCTTTCTTT. The rearrangement links TRBV5-1 to TRBJ1-1; 8 bases agree with TRBD1. Germline trimming cut 4 bases from V and 2 bases from J; bases unmatched to any gene: 4. The CDR3 totals 14 residues. CDR1 SGHRS and CDR2 YFSETQ come from the germline V gene.

This clone is labeled as medium-sized (0.01 to 0.1%). This chain links TRBV14 with TRBJ1-6; tentative D call: TRBD1 (6 bases). The length of the CDR3 is 13 residues. V lost 9 bases and J lost 9, with 15 bases in between. Germline lookup yields CDR1 SGHDN and CDR2 FVKESK. CDR3 bases: TGTGCCAGTGGACGGGGGCAGGCTTCACCCCTCCACTTT. It encodes CASGRGQASPLHF.

The chain recombines TRBV27 with TRBJ2-7; D may correspond to TRBD1 or TRBD2 (5 bases each). The germline V gene has CDR1 MNHEY and CDR2 SMNVEV (reference sequence). Trimming took off 0 bases at V and 0 bases at J, with 12 bases between the two ends. This CDR3 has 16 residues. For the CDR3, the DNA is TGTGCCAGCAGTTTATCGGCAGGGACGGTCTCCTACGAGCAGTACTTC. It is translated as CASSLSAGTVSYEQYF.

This chain connects TRBV19 to TRBJ1-6; the D is unclear. V lost 4 bases and J lost 7, with 11 bases in between. The CDR3 has 14 residues. CDR1 and CDR2 (germline): LNHDA, SQIVND (reference sequence). CDR3 sequence: CASSTGDGNSPLHF. The CDR3, as DNA: TGTGCCAGTAGTACAGGAGATGGGAATTCACCCCTCCACTTT.

The chain is built from TRBV10-2 and TRBJ2-7, with 11 positions matching TRBD1. Per germline, CDR1 WSHSY and CDR2 SAAADI. Losses at the gene ends were 6 bases for V and 5 bases for J; bases not matched to a gene: 12. This CDR3 comprises 16 residues. The CDR3 bases are TGCGCCAGCAGAGCCGGGGACAGGGGGTTTGTACACGAGCAGTACTTC. The encoded protein is CASRAGDRGFVHEQYF.

The rearrangement links TRBV14 to TRBJ2-5; no clear D. Germline assignment: CDR1 SGHDN and CDR2 FVKESK. This CDR3 spans 17 amino acids. V gave up 0 bases and J gave up 2 bases, with 16 bases separating them. The CDR3 protein is CASSQDVTSSSQETQYF. CDR3 bases: TGTGCCAGCAGCCAAGATGTCACTTCTTCCAGTCAAGAGACCCAGTACTTC.

The CDR3 coding sequence is TGTGCCAGCAGCTTATCACAGAACTATGGCTACACCTTC. The encoded protein is CASSLSQNYGYTF. The chain combines TRBV7-8 with TRBJ1-2; D unclear. Per germline, CDR1 SGHVS and CDR2 FQNEAQ. Trimming left V 2 bases short and J 2 bases short, with 6 bases between. The CDR3 has 13 amino acids.

The CDR3 DNA sequence: TGCGCCAGCAGCCAAGATAAGAGCGGGAGTTACGAGCAGTACTTC. It translates to CASSQDKSGSYEQYF. This chain connects TRBV4-3 to TRBJ2-7, with 8 bases lining up with TRBD2. The germline V gene encodes CDR1 LGHNA and CDR2 YSLEER. This CDR3 is built from 15 residues. The junction had 5 bases not matched to a gene; V was cut back by 0 bases and J by 4 bases.

V usage is TRBV5-8 and J usage is TRBJ2-5; TRBD1 matches 9 bases. The CDR3 sequence is 17 residues long. V lost 4 bases, J lost 1 base, and 11 bases stayed unmatched. Germline V gives CDR1 SGHTS, CDR2 YDEGEE. As DNA, the CDR3 is TGTGCCAGCAGCCTTGACACAGGGGGCTTTTCCCAAGAGACCCAGTACTTC. This sequence encodes CASSLDTGGFSQETQYF.

The V and J genes are TRBV5-4 and TRBJ2-1; 9 positions match TRBD2. CDR3 length: 15 residues. Per the germline V gene, CDR1 is SGHNT and CDR2 is YYREEE (reference sequence). J was trimmed by 8 bases and V by 4 bases; bases with no gene match: 10. CDR3 region: CASSQRVSGGDEQFF. The CDR3 DNA sequence: TGTGCCAGCAGCCAACGGGTTAGCGGGGGCGATGAGCAGTTCTTC.

The V gene is TRBV6-2 or TRBV6-3, the J gene TRBJ1-1; no definite D call. The CDR3 spans 15 residues. In germline, CDR1 is MNHEY, CDR2 SVGEGT. Trimming shortened V by 4 bases and J by 10 bases, and 22 bases separated the two germline ends. The CDR3 reads CASSSARVGVRSAFF. CDR3 nucleotide sequence: TGTGCCAGCAGTTCCGCAAGAGTTGGGGTGCGATCAGCTTTCTTT.

The V and J genes are TRBV3-1 (or the pseudogene TRBV3-2) and TRBJ1-6; TRBD1 might be the D (6 bases). Germline V CDR1 and CDR2: LGHDT, YNNKEL (reference sequence). V gave up 3 bases and J gave up 1 base, with 13 bases separating them. This CDR3 comprises 17 residues. CDR3 sequence (DNA): TGTGCCAGCAGCCAGGGGACAATGGAGTCCTATAATTCACCCCTCCACTTT. Translated, it gives CASSQGTMESYNSPLHF.